This TCR beta chain emerged from a study of blood T cell repertoires in COVID-19. Study context: Sites in the United States, Italy and Spain provided acute and convalescent COVID-19 samples. From T cells, B-cell-depleted T cells, or PBMCs came the material, which was cDNA or gDNA.

The Seattle patients joined while their infection was active and were tracked longitudinally afterward. The method was immunoSEQ multiplex PCR; TCRdb's version includes in-frame clones alone and lacks a portion of them. Of approximately 400,000 clones detected, about 91% appear once; the ten largest clones hold roughly an eighth. Trimming pared 4 bases from V and 8 bases from J, leaving 17 bases between. CDR1 is SGHRS, CDR2 YFSETQ, per germline. The CDR3 runs to 14 residues. Sample: peripheral blood. The rearrangement uses TRBV5-1 and TRBJ2-3, with D tentatively TRBD2 (6 bases). This receptor was taken from a woman between 50 and 59 years old with COVID-19, enrolled during active disease. The CDR3 spells CASSQDTLAITQYF. CDR3 sequence (DNA): TGCGCCAGCAGCCAAGATACACTAGCAATTACGCAGTATTTT.